The T cell receptor (beta chain) described here comes from a study of patients and donors after allogeneic stem cell transplantation. TCRdb recomputed calls from the RT-PCR reads with MiXCR, one row per CDR3 protein. The data hold approximately 170,000 distinct CDR3 sequences, with roughly 24% observed a single time. This clonotype was picked up a small number of times. This receptor was obtained from a human donor who was either an allogeneic HSCT recipient or a stem cell or donor lymphocyte infusion donor (not recorded which). It is not recorded whose cells these are; they may come from a transplant donor. Specimen: blood, either unsorted or a sorted T cell fraction (not recorded which).

This CDR3 is CASSQRVQPNTEAFF. The CDR3 DNA is TGCGCCAGCAGCCAAAGGGTCCAGCCAAACACTGAAGCTTTCTTT. This chain links TRBV4-3 with TRBJ1-1, with D unclear. With 2 bases removed from V and 2 bases from J, the gap between germline ends came to 12 bases. Germline V gene lookup returns CDR1 LGHNA and CDR2 YSLEER. The CDR3 runs 15 residues.